These T cell receptor beta chains were read from a single sample in a study of blood T cells in healthy people across ages. TCRdb independently ran MiXCR on the 5' RACE reads; one entry per CDR3 protein. The repertoire holds roughly 1.5 million distinct CDR3 sequences, 40% to 45% seen once, with around 4% in the top ten. Input material: blood. These receptors all stem from a woman aged 18-30 years in good health. CDR3s include the opening cysteine and the closing phenylalanine or tryptophan. D genes are given only for firm matches. For some rows the clone size is stated as once, few or many, or as a class when expanded; others skip it.

d_gene: TRBD1; j_gene: TRBJ1-3; v_gene: TRBV7-2; abundance: once; CDR3aa: CASSLGTGRNTIYF
d_gene: TRBD2; j_gene: TRBJ2-7; v_gene: TRBV4-3; abundance: -; CDR3aa: CASSQSLAASYEQYF
d_gene: TRBD1; j_gene: TRBJ1-2; v_gene: TRBV29-1; abundance: few; CDR3aa: CSVPGQGDGYTF
d_gene: -; j_gene: TRBJ1-1; v_gene: TRBV27; abundance: -; CDR3aa: CASTHRGGNTEAFF
d_gene: -; j_gene: TRBJ1-1; v_gene: TRBV6-5; abundance: few; CDR3aa: CASSPDLRDTEAFF
d_gene: -; j_gene: TRBJ2-7; v_gene: TRBV28; abundance: few; CDR3aa: CASSLRGHTYEQYF
d_gene: -; j_gene: TRBJ2-3; v_gene: TRBV6-2/TRBV6-3; abundance: -; CDR3aa: CASSFPPDTRYF
d_gene: -; j_gene: TRBJ1-4; v_gene: TRBV25-1; abundance: once; CDR3aa: CASSESGGLTASNEKLFF
d_gene: -; j_gene: TRBJ2-7; v_gene: TRBV4-3; abundance: -; CDR3aa: CASSQDLSGRASYEQYF
d_gene: -; j_gene: TRBJ1-1; v_gene: TRBV9; abundance: -; CDR3aa: CASSVQDGLNTEAFF
d_gene: -; j_gene: TRBJ2-3; v_gene: TRBV7-9; abundance: -; CDR3aa: CASSPITVDTQYF
d_gene: TRBD2; j_gene: TRBJ2-7; v_gene: TRBV29-1; abundance: few; CDR3aa: CSVEDPGLAGRYYEQYF
d_gene: TRBD2; j_gene: TRBJ2-1; v_gene: TRBV7-9; abundance: few; CDR3aa: CASSPTSSGTYNEQFF
d_gene: -; j_gene: TRBJ1-5; v_gene: TRBV7-6; abundance: once; CDR3aa: CASSTLYNQPQHF
d_gene: -; j_gene: TRBJ1-1; v_gene: TRBV27; abundance: few; CDR3aa: CASSRDGTEAFF
d_gene: -; j_gene: TRBJ2-5; v_gene: TRBV29-1; abundance: few; CDR3aa: CSGVTLAAGYF
d_gene: TRBD1; j_gene: TRBJ1-2; v_gene: TRBV9; abundance: -; CDR3aa: CAGSPTGVVNCGYTF
d_gene: -; j_gene: TRBJ2-1; v_gene: TRBV2; abundance: -; CDR3aa: CASRLTFSSYNEQFF
d_gene: -; j_gene: TRBJ1-6; v_gene: TRBV5-1; abundance: -; CDR3aa: CASSLNAGYNSPLHF
d_gene: -; j_gene: -; v_gene: TRBV28; abundance: -; CDR3aa: CASRGPFARNYNEQYF
d_gene: TRBD2; j_gene: TRBJ2-1; v_gene: TRBV20-1; abundance: few; CDR3aa: CSAEREPSYNEQFF
d_gene: -; j_gene: TRBJ2-3; v_gene: TRBV27; abundance: -; CDR3aa: CASSSSAPADTQYF
d_gene: TRBD1; j_gene: TRBJ1-5; v_gene: TRBV20-1; abundance: -; CDR3aa: CSASDPGTGDHRPQHF
d_gene: -; j_gene: TRBJ2-7; v_gene: TRBV28; abundance: few; CDR3aa: CASIKGGKDEQYF
d_gene: -; j_gene: TRBJ2-5; v_gene: TRBV6-2/TRBV6-3; abundance: once; CDR3aa: CASSYLSNQETQYF